Below, 17 T cell receptor beta chains from the same sample are listed, as sequenced in a study of blood T cell repertoires in COVID-19 (dated by TCRdb to the early 2020s). Library creation used the immunoSEQ multiplex PCR assay. Held by TCRdb, this immuneACCESS table contains in-frame sequences only and omits some clones. Under half of the omission traces to an unresolved V gene where checked; the cause of the rest is unknown. This sample is represented by fewer than 400,000 clones; 89% of them were singletons. The leading ten clones occupy 1.5% to 2% of the sample. Sequencing was performed on PBMCs or T cells enriched from blood (not recorded which). All receptors come from a woman aged 25-40 years who had recovered from COVID-19.

The chain joins TRBV7-8 to TRBJ2-7; TRBD1 aligns across 10 bases. Losses at the gene ends were 5 bases for V and 1 base for J; bases not matched to a gene: 8. The germline V gene has CDR1 SGHVS and CDR2 FQNEAQ. The CDR3 consists of 16 residues. Here the CDR3 reads CASSAWDRGFSYEQYF. CDR3 bases: TGTGCCAGCAGCGCCTGGGACAGGGGCTTTTCCTACGAGCAGTACTTC.

J is TRBJ2-2 and V is TRBV7-8; TRBD2 matches 13 bases. This CDR3 has 20 residues. V lost 0 bases and J lost 4; bases outside the gene matches: 11. Germline V gene lookup returns CDR1 SGHVS and CDR2 FQNEAQ. CDR3 region: CASSLALWTSGRKGTGELFF. The DNA for the CDR3 is TGTGCCAGCAGCTTAGCCCTCTGGACTAGCGGGAGAAAAGGCACCGGGGAGCTGTTTTTT.

The chain links TRBV30 to TRBJ2-7, with 8 bases identical to TRBD1. The V gene end was trimmed by 1 base and the J gene end by 2 bases; junction bases not matched to a gene: 4. The germline V gene has CDR1 GTSNPN and CDR2 SVGIG (reference sequence). The CDR3 is 14 residues long. CDR3 nucleotides: TGTGCCTGGAGTGCTGGACAGGGCGCCTACGAGCAGTACTTC. Residues: CAWSAGQGAYEQYF.

CDR3 DNA: TGTGCCAGCAGCCAAGCGGCAGGGAATTACTATGGCTACACCTTC. It translates to CASSQAAGNYYGYTF. V is TRBV3-1 (or the pseudogene TRBV3-2) and J is TRBJ1-2; possibly TRBD1 for D (5 bases). Trimming removed 1 base at V and 3 bases at J, with 12 bases between. The CDR3 spans 15 residues. In germline, CDR1 is LGHDT, CDR2 YNNKEL (reference sequence).

This clone was seen a handful of times. The rearrangement joins TRBV28 to TRBJ1-2, with D unresolved. V was trimmed by 6 bases and J by 3 bases, leaving 8 bases between them. Germline V gene lookup returns CDR1 MDHEN and CDR2 SYDVKM. CDR3 length equals 12 residues. CDR3 nucleotides: TGTGCCAGCAGCGCCGGGGACTATGGCTACACCTTC. Translated: CASSAGDYGYTF.

This chain connects TRBV15 to TRBJ2-3; the D gene is possibly TRBD1 (6 bases). V was clipped by 0 bases and J by 2 bases, with 15 bases between them. This CDR3 comprises 17 residues. The germline V gene has CDR1 LNHNV and CDR2 YYDKDF (reference sequence). The CDR3 nucleotides read TGTGCCACCAGCAGAGACTTCGGGACACCTATCACAGATACGCAGTATTTT. It translates to CATSRDFGTPITDTQYF.

This clone was picked up one time. The rearrangement joins TRBV4-3 to TRBJ1-5, with TRBD1 matching 8 bases. J was trimmed by 2 bases and V by 2 bases; bases with no gene match: 2. The CDR3 length is 15 residues. Germline CDR1 LGHNA, CDR2 YSLEER. The CDR3 DNA follows: TGCGCCAGCAGCCAAATGACAGGGGGCAATCAGCCCCAGCATTTT. Amino acids: CASSQMTGGNQPQHF.

This clone showed up just once. The rearrangement links TRBV12-3 or TRBV12-4 to TRBJ1-2; TRBD1 is a possible D gene (6 bases). V lost 3 bases, J lost 7 bases, and 12 bases lay in between. This CDR3 has 13 residues. CDR3 sequence: CASSFNAGAGYTF. CDR3 nucleotides: TGTGCCAGCAGTTTCAATGCGGGGGCTGGCTACACCTTC.

The chain has TRBV15 and TRBJ1-2; D is possibly TRBD1 (6 bases). The CDR3 covers 17 residues. Germline CDR1 LNHNV, CDR2 YYDKDF (reference sequence). Trimming stripped 0 bases from V and 1 base from J, with 15 bases between. The CDR3 bases are TGTGCCACCAGCAGAGATACGGGACAACAACTTAACTATGGCTACACCTTC. It specifies CATSRDTGQQLNYGYTF.

The rearrangement links TRBV4-1 to TRBJ2-5, with a tentative D call TRBD2 (5 bases). CDR1 and CDR2 (germline): MGHRA, YSYEKL. Trimming shortened V by 0 bases and J by 5 bases, and 13 bases separated the two germline ends. This CDR3 region has 15 residues. In DNA, the CDR3 is TGCGCCAGCAGCCAAGATAATGGCGGGCTGGAGACCCAGTACTTC. This encodes CASSQDNGGLETQYF.

The chain couples TRBV7-2 to TRBJ2-1, with 7 positions matching TRBD1. Per the germline V gene, CDR1 is SGHTA and CDR2 is FQGNSA. The CDR3 totals 16 residues. V shed 1 base, J shed 2 bases, and the junction held 5 bases outside the gene matches. CDR3 nucleotides: TGTGCCAGCAGCTTAGAAACAGGGGATCCCTACAATGAGCAGTTCTTC. Its protein is CASSLETGDPYNEQFF.

The V gene is TRBV5-1, the J gene TRBJ2-7, with 8 bases that match TRBD2. This CDR3 is 16 amino acids long. Germline CDR1 SGHRS, CDR2 YFSETQ. J lost 7 bases, V lost 0 bases, and 12 bases had no gene match. The DNA for the CDR3 is TGCGCCAGCAGCTTGGCCCCGGCGGGAGGTTCTCTGGAGCAGTACTTC. This codes for CASSLAPAGGSLEQYF.

The DNA of the CDR3 is TGTGCCTGGAGAAAAACAAGACTAGCGTTTAGCACAGATACGCAGTATTTT. Translating it yields CAWRKTRLAFSTDTQYF. V gene TRBV30 combines with J gene TRBJ2-3; TRBD2 matches at 8 bases. Germline CDR1 and CDR2: GTSNPN and SVGIG (reference sequence). The CDR3 totals 17 residues. J gave up 0 bases and V 3 bases, and 11 bases lay outside the gene matches.

This chain uses TRBV19 with TRBJ1-4, with a tentative D call TRBD1 (5 bases). The CDR3 has 15 amino acids. Trimming removed 6 bases at V and 0 bases at J, with 11 bases between. Germline-derived CDR1 and CDR2 are LNHDA and SQIVND (reference sequence). CDR3 amino acids: CASSEGVTTNEKLFF. The CDR3 nucleotides read TGTGCCAGTAGCGAAGGGGTTACAACTAATGAAAAACTGTTTTTT.

The J gene is TRBJ1-1, the V gene TRBV18; D may be TRBD1 (5 bases). V was pared by 2 bases and J by 1 base, with 8 bases between. Germline V gene sequence: CDR1 KGHSH, CDR2 LQKENI. The CDR3 sequence is 14 residues long. CDR3 sequence: CASSPGRENTEAFF. The DNA of the CDR3 is TGTGCCAGCTCACCAGGCAGGGAGAACACTGAAGCTTTCTTT.

The chain employs TRBV2 and TRBJ1-2; 12 bases agree with TRBD1. The CDR3 totals 13 residues. In germline, CDR1 is SNHLY, CDR2 FYNNEI. The V gene end was trimmed by 4 bases and the J gene end by 12 bases; junction bases not matched to a gene: 6. CDR3 region: CASSGRGQGANTF. The CDR3 bases are TGTGCCAGCAGTGGTAGGGGACAGGGGGCCAACACCTTC. Based on the CDR3 plus reference TRBV2 and TRBJ1-2, the full variable domain is EPEVTQTPSHQVTQMGQEVILRCVPISNHLYFYWYRQILGQKVEFLVSFYNNEISEKSEIFDDQFSVERPDGSNFTLKIRSTKLEDSAMYFCASSGRGQGANTFGSGTRLTVV.

The chain couples TRBV4-1 to TRBJ1-5; a weak D match, TRBD1 (6 bases). The V gene lost 2 bases and the J gene lost 1 base, with 9 bases spanning the gap. Germline CDR1 MGHRA, CDR2 YSYEKL. CDR3 length equals 15 residues. The CDR3 sequence is CASSQYRDSNQPQHF. CDR3 in DNA: TGCGCCAGCAGCCAATACAGGGACAGCAATCAGCCCCAGCATTTT.